The 8 T cell receptor beta chains below come from one sample, sequenced in a study of blood T cell repertoires in COVID-19. Assay used: immunoSEQ multiplex PCR; TCRdb lists only in-frame clones, some missing. This table holds 300,000 or so clones, around 90% found once. The specimen was peripheral blood. The source is a man aged 18 to 29 who had recovered from COVID-19.

CDR3: CASSETGLAGYEQYF. The CDR3 DNA sequence: TGTGCCAGCAGTGAAACGGGACTAGCGGGATACGAGCAGTACTTC. The gene calls are TRBV2 and TRBJ2-7; TRBD2 aligns across 13 bases. Germline V gene lookup returns CDR1 SNHLY and CDR2 FYNNEI. With V trimmed by 2 bases and J by 4 bases, 2 bases remained unmatched. The CDR3 runs to 15 residues.

The chain couples TRBV15 to TRBJ1-4, with 8 bases matching TRBD1. This CDR3 has 16 amino acids. Trimming took 1 base from V and 7 from J; bases not matched to a gene: 8. CDR1 LNHNV and CDR2 YYDKDF come from the germline V gene (reference sequence). The CDR3 nucleotides read TGTGCCACCAGCAGAGGGCAGGGGGCTCGGGGTGAAAAACTGTTTTTT. Encoded protein: CATSRGQGARGEKLFF.

The chain joins TRBV4-1 to TRBJ2-1; 10 bases agree with TRBD2. This CDR3 contains 15 residues. With 6 bases clipped from V and 7 bases from J, the junction kept 9 bases outside the gene matches. Germline V gene data show CDR1 as MGHRA and CDR2 as YSYEKL. CDR3 residues: CASRGWSGGGNEQFF. Here the CDR3 DNA reads TGCGCCAGCAGGGGCTGGAGCGGGGGGGGAAATGAGCAGTTCTTC.

The chain couples TRBV10-3 to TRBJ2-3; tentative D call: TRBD1 (5 bases). Germline V lookup: CDR1 ENHRY, CDR2 SYGVKD. The CDR3 contains 19 residues. Trimming removed 0 bases from V and 0 bases from J, with 19 bases in between. CDR3 in amino acids: CAISESRLSQASSTDTQYF. In DNA, the CDR3 is TGTGCCATCAGTGAGTCGCGGCTGTCACAGGCCTCTAGCACAGATACGCAGTATTTT.

V usage is TRBV5-4 and J usage is TRBJ2-3; 12 positions match TRBD2. The CDR3 consists of 17 residues. Trimming at V came to 1 base and at J to 3 bases, leaving 6 bases not matched to a gene. Germline V gene lookup returns CDR1 SGHNT and CDR2 YYREEE (reference sequence). The CDR3 spells CASSLRLAGEGTDTQYF. The CDR3 DNA is TGTGCCAGCAGCTTGAGACTAGCGGGAGAAGGGACAGATACGCAGTATTTT.

This clone was observed a single time. The chain is built from TRBV2 and TRBJ2-7, with D perhaps matching TRBD1 (6 bases). Per germline, CDR1 SNHLY and CDR2 FYNNEI. V lost 5 bases to trimming and J lost 4 bases, with 9 bases between them. The CDR3 runs to 12 residues. The CDR3 spells CASSSDSYEQYF. The CDR3, as DNA: TGTGCCAGCAGTTCGGACAGTTACGAGCAGTACTTC.

The V and J genes are TRBV7-9 and TRBJ1-5, with TRBD1 identical over 8 bases. Germline-derived CDR1 and CDR2 are SEHNR and FQNEAQ (reference sequence). V gave up 5 bases and J gave up 3 bases; unmatched junction bases: 6. This CDR3 spans 15 amino acids. The CDR3 sequence: CASSPEGQVNQPQHF. CDR3 bases: TGTGCCAGCAGCCCGGAGGGACAGGTCAATCAGCCCCAGCATTTT.

This chain links TRBV27 with TRBJ1-2; D gene ambiguous. V was clipped by 3 bases and J by 0 bases, with 5 bases between them. Germline V lookup: CDR1 MNHEY, CDR2 SMNVEV (reference sequence). This CDR3 comprises 13 residues. CDR3 in amino acids: CASSLTSNYGYTF. The CDR3 DNA is TGTGCCAGCAGTTTGACATCTAACTATGGCTACACCTTC.